Listed below are T cell receptor beta chains from one sample, sequenced in a study of cytomegalovirus exposure and HLA in healthy donors. The table came from immunoSEQ multiplex PCR; TCRdb's copy has only in-frame clones and leaves some out. The sample has some 140,000 clones, 60% to 85% seen once. Sequencing was performed on PBMCs. The receptors come from a man under 40 in good health and CMV-seronegative. The CDR3 runs from the conserved cysteine through the conserved F or W. The D gene is left open where the match is weak. Expanded clones are given a class, and other clones once, few, many or no size at all.

clone size	V gene	CDR3 length	J gene	D gene	CDR3 DNA	CDR3 protein
.	TRBV6-7	15	TRBJ2-7	TRBD1	TGTGCCAGCAGTTACTCGACAGGGGCCTCCTACGAGCAGTACTTC	CASSYSTGASYEQYF
.	TRBV18	14	TRBJ1-1	.	TGTGCCAGCTCACCCCCAACAGGGAACACTGAAGCTTTCTTT	CASSPPTGNTEAFF
.	TRBV5-6	18	TRBJ2-1	.	TGTGCCAGCAGCTTGGCTCCTGGTGGTAGCGGATCCTACAATGAGCAGTTCTTC	CASSLAPGGSGSYNEQFF
.	TRBV11-2	16	TRBJ1-2	.	TGTGCCAGCAGCTCCGGACCCGGGACATTGAACTATGGCTACACCTTC	CASSSGPGTLNYGYTF
once	TRBV30	15	TRBJ2-7	.	TGTGCCTGGAGTGTACGGCTAGCCAGTACCTACGAGCAGTACTTC	CAWSVRLASTYEQYF
.	TRBV28	13	TRBJ1-2	.	TGTGCCAGCAGGGACCCGTCTCGACAGGAGTACACCTTC	CASRDPSRQEYTF
few	TRBV6-5	14	TRBJ2-3	TRBD1	TGTGCCAACGACGACACAGGGGCCCGAGATACGCAGTATTTT	CANDDTGARDTQYF
.	TRBV4-1	16	TRBJ2-7	TRBD1	TGCGCCAGCAGCCAAGCCCCCCTGGACAGGGGCTACGAGCAGTACTTC	CASSQAPLDRGYEQYF
.	TRBV6-1	18	TRBJ2-7	TRBD1	TGTGCCAGCAGTGAGGGACAGGCTAGCAAGTACTCCGCCTACGAGCAGTACTTC	CASSEGQASKYSAYEQYF
once	TRBV9	16	TRBJ1-2	TRBD1	TGTGCCAGCAGCTTACTAGTGGGACAGGCTAACTATGGCTACACCTTC	CASSLLVGQANYGYTF
.	TRBV6-5	13	TRBJ1-1	.	TGTGCCAGCAGTGACTGGACAGACACTGAAGCTTTCTTT	CASSDWTDTEAFF
.	TRBV5-1	16	TRBJ2-3	TRBD1	TGCGCCAGCAACCAAGGGGGCAGATTGAGCACAGATACGCAGTATTTT	CASNQGGRLSTDTQYF
.	TRBV7-3	13	TRBJ2-2	TRBD1	TGTGCCAGCAGCCCCAGACAGGGGACGGAGCTGTTTTTT	CASSPRQGTELFF
.	TRBV6-5	15	TRBJ1-1	.	TGTGCCAGCAGTTCACCTGGGACACGTTTTACTGAAGCTTTCTTT	CASSSPGTRFTEAFF
.	TRBV4-1	15	TRBJ2-7	TRBD2	TGCGCCAGCAGCTCTAGGACTAGCGGGCCCTACGAGCAGTACTTC	CASSSRTSGPYEQYF
once	TRBV29-1	14	TRBJ1-4	TRBD1	TGCAGCGTTGAAAATTTAGGACAGGGAAAAAAACTGTTTTTT	CSVENLGQGKKLFF
.	TRBV5-6	15	TRBJ1-2	.	TGTGCCAGCAGCTTTCGAGGGGACGGGAGTGATGGCTACACCTTC	CASSFRGDGSDGYTF
.	TRBV10-3	15	TRBJ2-7	TRBD1	TGTGCCATCAGTAATATTCAGGACAGGGAGGTCGAGCAGTACTTC	CAISNIQDREVEQYF
.	TRBV11-2	14	TRBJ1-1	TRBD1	TGTGCCAGCAGCGTAGGACAGGGCGACACTGAAGCTTTCTTT	CASSVGQGDTEAFF
.	TRBV7-2	13	TRBJ2-7	.	TGTGCCAGCAGCTTGACTCCGCCCCACGAGCAGTACTTC	CASSLTPPHEQYF
.	TRBV2	14	TRBJ1-4	.	TGTGCCAGCGGGAGGACAAGGCGAGGTGAAAAACTGTTTTTT	CASGRTRRGEKLFF
once	TRBV18	17	TRBJ1-1	.	TGTGCCAGCTCACCACGTCGTTACAGGGAGTCGAACACTGAAGCTTTCTTT	CASSPRRYRESNTEAFF
.	TRBV2	16	TRBJ1-3	.	TGTGCCAGCAGTGGTGGACGACAGCACTCTGGAAACACCATATATTTT	CASSGGRQHSGNTIYF
.	TRBV18	13	TRBJ1-1	.	TGTGCCAGCTCACCGGTGGGGCCTGCTGAAGCTTTCTTT	CASSPVGPAEAFF
many	TRBV30	11	TRBJ2-7	.	TGTGCCTGGGCAGACAGCTACGAGCAGTACTTC	CAWADSYEQYF
.	TRBV5-1	16	TRBJ2-3	TRBD2	TGCGCCAGCAGCTTGGGTGGACTAGTAGGGACAGATACGCAGTATTTT	CASSLGGLVGTDTQYF
few	TRBV5-1	12	TRBJ2-1	TRBD1	TGCGCCAGCAGCGTGACAGGGTATGAGCAGTTCTTC	CASSVTGYEQFF
.	TRBV5-1	15	TRBJ1-4	.	TGCGCCAGCAGCTTGGAACAGGGTCCTAATGAAAAACTGTTTTTT	CASSLEQGPNEKLFF
.	TRBV2	12	TRBJ2-7	.	TGTGCCAGCAACAGGGACTCCTACGAGCAGTACTTC	CASNRDSYEQYF
.	TRBV4-3	15	TRBJ2-3	.	TGCGCCAGCAGCCAAGCCCAGGGGAGCACAGATACGCAGTATTTT	CASSQAQGSTDTQYF
.	TRBV29-1	14	TRBJ1-5	.	TGCAGCGTTGCCCCCTCCTCACCGGATCAGCCCCAGCATTTT	CSVAPSSPDQPQHF
.	TRBV9	16	TRBJ2-3	TRBD2	TGTGCCAGCAGCGTAGGTGGACTAGCCGGTGGAGATACGCAGTATTTT	CASSVGGLAGGDTQYF
.	TRBV30	14	TRBJ1-2	.	TGTGCCTGGAGTCCTATCACAGGGACTAGGGGCTACACCTTC	CAWSPITGTRGYTF
.	TRBV2	19	TRBJ2-5	TRBD2	TGTGCCAGCAGTGATTTCCCGGGACTAGCGGGGAGAGGGCGAGAGACCCAGTACTTC	CASSDFPGLAGRGRETQYF
.	TRBV2	15	TRBJ1-3	.	TGTGCCAGCAGTGCTACAGGCTCTGCTGGAAACACCATATATTTT	CASSATGSAGNTIYF
.	TRBV6-5	14	TRBJ2-7	TRBD1	TGTGCCAGCACCCGTCAGACAGGGGGAGCCGAGCAGTACTTC	CASTRQTGGAEQYF
.	TRBV5-8	12	TRBJ2-7	.	TGTGCCAGCAGCCCTTACGGGTCCGAGCAGTACTTC	CASSPYGSEQYF
.	TRBV5-4	16	TRBJ2-2	TRBD1	TGTGCCAGCACTTCGGGACAGGGGAGTTACCCCGGGGAGCTGTTTTTT	CASTSGQGSYPGELFF
.	TRBV5-3	15	TRBJ2-3	.	TGTGCCAGAAGCCTAAGGACGGGGGGCACAGATACGCAGTATTTT	CARSLRTGGTDTQYF
.	TRBV27	12	TRBJ1-2	.	TGTGCCACCCGGTTAGGGGGTTATGGCTACACCTTC	CATRLGGYGYTF
.	TRBV4-2	16	TRBJ2-7	TRBD1	TGTGCCAGCAGCCACCTATCTGGGCAGGGGGATACCGAGCAGTACTTC	CASSHLSGQGDTEQYF
.	TRBV12-5	11	TRBJ2-5	.	TGTGCTAGTGGTTCCCGAGAGACCCAGTACTTC	CASGSRETQYF